Described below is a single TCR beta chain sequence and its context. The antigen is unknown. Germline V gene data show CDR1 as KGHSH and CDR2 as LQKENI. Trimming stripped 6 bases from V and 2 bases from J, with 15 bases between. This CDR3 has 15 amino acids. The study ran its PCR with 60 Vbeta and 13 Jbeta primers. The repertoire was sequenced with immunoSEQ multiplex PCR; TCRdb's copy has only in-frame clones and lacks some. The sample has roughly 160,000 clones, approximately 80% seen once. This sample is part of a study of cytomegalovirus exposure and HLA in healthy donors. Whole-study results and caveats: In a later analysis, several top co-occurrence clusters appeared linked to parvovirus B19, influenza, CMV and Epstein-Barr virus.

The TCR originated in a man aged 25-45 years in good health and CMV-seronegative. This chain uses TRBV18 with TRBJ2-3; D remains unclear. The sequencing sample was made of PBMCs. The CDR3: CASSWLKPYTDTQYF. In DNA, the CDR3 is TGTGCCAGCTCTTGGCTTAAACCTTACACAGATACGCAGTATTTT.